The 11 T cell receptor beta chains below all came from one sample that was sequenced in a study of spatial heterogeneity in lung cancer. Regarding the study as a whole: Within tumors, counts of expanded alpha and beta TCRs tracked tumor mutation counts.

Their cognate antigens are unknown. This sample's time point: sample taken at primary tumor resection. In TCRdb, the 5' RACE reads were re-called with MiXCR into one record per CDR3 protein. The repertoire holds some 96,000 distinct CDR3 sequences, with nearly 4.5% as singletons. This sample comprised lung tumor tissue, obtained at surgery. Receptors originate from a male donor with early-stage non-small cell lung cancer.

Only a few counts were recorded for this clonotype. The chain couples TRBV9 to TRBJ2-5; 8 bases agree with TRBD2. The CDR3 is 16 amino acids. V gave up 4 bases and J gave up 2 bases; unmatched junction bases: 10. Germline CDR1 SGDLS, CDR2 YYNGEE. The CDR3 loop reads CASSKKPSGQQETQYF. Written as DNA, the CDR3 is TGTGCCAGCAGCAAGAAACCTAGCGGGCAACAAGAGACCCAGTACTTC.

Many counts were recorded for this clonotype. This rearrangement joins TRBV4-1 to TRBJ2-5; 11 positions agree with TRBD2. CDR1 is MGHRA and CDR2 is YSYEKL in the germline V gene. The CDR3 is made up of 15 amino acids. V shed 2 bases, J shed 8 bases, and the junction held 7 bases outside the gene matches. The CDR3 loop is CASSQTSGSIITQYF. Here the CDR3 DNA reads TGCGCCAGCAGCCAAACTAGCGGGAGTATAATAACCCAGTACTTC.

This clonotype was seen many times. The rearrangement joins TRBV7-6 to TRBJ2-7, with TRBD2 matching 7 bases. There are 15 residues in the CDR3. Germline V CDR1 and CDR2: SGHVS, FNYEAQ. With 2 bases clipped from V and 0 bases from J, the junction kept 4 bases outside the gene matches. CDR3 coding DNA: TGTGCCAGCAGCTTATTAGCGGGCAGCTCCTACGAGCAGTACTTC. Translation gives CASSLLAGSSYEQYF.

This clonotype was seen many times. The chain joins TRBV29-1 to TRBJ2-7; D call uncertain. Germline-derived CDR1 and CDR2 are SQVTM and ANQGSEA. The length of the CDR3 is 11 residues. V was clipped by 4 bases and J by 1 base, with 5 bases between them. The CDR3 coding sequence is TGCAGCGTTGGCGTATCCTACGAGCAGTACTTC. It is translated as CSVGVSYEQYF.

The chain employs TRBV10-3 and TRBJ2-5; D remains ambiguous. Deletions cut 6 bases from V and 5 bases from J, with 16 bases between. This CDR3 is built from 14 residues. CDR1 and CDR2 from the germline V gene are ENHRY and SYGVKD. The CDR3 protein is CAISPRAALETQYF. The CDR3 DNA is TGTGCCATCAGCCCCCGGGCGGCTTTGGAGACCCAGTACTTC.

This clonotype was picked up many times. The CDR3 loop reads CATHRDRGSEQYF. In DNA form, the CDR3 reads TGTGCCACACACCGGGACAGGGGTTCCGAGCAGTACTTC. V usage is TRBV28 and J usage is TRBJ2-7, with TRBD1 identical over 10 bases. The CDR3 sequence is 13 residues long. The junction had 9 bases not matched to a gene; V was cut back by 10 bases and J by 6 bases. Germline CDR1 reads MDHEN; CDR2 reads SYDVKM. Using reference TRBV28 and TRBJ2-7 for the parts outside the CDR3, the full variable domain is DVKVTQSSRYLVKRTGEKVFLECVQDMDHENMFWYRQDPGLGLRLIYFSYDVKMKEKGDIPEGYSVSREKKERFSLILESASTNQTSMYLCATHRDRGSEQYFGPGTRLTVT.

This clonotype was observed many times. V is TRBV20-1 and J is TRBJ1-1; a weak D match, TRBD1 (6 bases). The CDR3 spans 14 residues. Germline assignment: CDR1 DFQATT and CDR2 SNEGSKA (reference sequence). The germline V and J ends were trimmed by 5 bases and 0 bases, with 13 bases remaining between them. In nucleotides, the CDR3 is TGCAGTGCTTTACCGGGACAAATGAACACTGAAGCTTTCTTT. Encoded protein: CSALPGQMNTEAFF.

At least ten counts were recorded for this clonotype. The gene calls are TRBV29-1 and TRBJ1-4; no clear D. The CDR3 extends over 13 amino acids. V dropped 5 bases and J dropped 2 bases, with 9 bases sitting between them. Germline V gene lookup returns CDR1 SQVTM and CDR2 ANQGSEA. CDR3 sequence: CSVRGGTNEKLFF. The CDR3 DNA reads TGCAGCGTTCGAGGAGGGACTAATGAAAAACTGTTTTTT.

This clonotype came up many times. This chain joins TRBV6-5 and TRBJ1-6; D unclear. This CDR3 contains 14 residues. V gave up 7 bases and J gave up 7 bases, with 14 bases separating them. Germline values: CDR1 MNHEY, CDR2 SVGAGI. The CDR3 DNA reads TGTGCCAGCACCCCCGGCCGACTAAATTCACCCCTCCACTTT. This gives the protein CASTPGRLNSPLHF.

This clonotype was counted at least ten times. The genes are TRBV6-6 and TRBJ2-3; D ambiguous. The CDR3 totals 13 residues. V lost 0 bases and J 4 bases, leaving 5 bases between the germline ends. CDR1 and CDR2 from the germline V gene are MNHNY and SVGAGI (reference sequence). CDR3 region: CASSYSNSDTQYF. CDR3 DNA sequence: TGTGCCAGCAGTTACTCGAATTCAGATACGCAGTATTTT.

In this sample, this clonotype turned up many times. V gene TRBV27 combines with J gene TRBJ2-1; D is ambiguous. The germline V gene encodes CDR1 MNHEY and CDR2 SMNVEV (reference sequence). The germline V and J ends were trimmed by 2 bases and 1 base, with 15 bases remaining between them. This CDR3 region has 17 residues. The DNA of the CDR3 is TGTGCCAGCAGTTTACGCACTGAGACTTTGTCCTACAATGAGCAGTTCTTC. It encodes CASSLRTETLSYNEQFF.